A single sample gave rise to the 6 T cell receptor beta chains below, sequenced in a study of patients and donors after allogeneic stem cell transplantation. TCRdb reanalysed the RT-PCR reads using MiXCR and keeps one entry per CDR3 protein. The profile covers 800,000 to 1,000,000 distinct CDR3 sequences, with approximately 19% appearing a single time and roughly 6.4% taken by the ten largest. Sequences were obtained from blood, either unsorted or a sorted T cell fraction (not recorded which). The receptors originated from a human donor who was either an allogeneic HSCT recipient or a stem cell or donor lymphocyte infusion donor (not recorded which). It is not recorded whose cells these are; they may come from a transplant donor.

The chain uses TRBV2 and TRBJ1-1, with D perhaps matching TRBD1 (6 bases). Germline V CDR1 and CDR2: SNHLY, FYNNEI. The CDR3 consists of 13 residues. The ends were cut back, 9 bases at V and 4 bases at J, with 15 bases in the middle. The CDR3 nucleotides are TGTGCCAGGAACAGGGAGTTGTTCACTGAAGCTTTCTTT. Translated: CARNRELFTEAFF.

This clonotype showed up just a few times. The V gene is TRBV25-1, the J gene TRBJ2-7, with 7 bases identical to TRBD1. CDR3 length: 14 amino acids. V dropped 2 bases and J dropped 2; count of bases not matched to a gene: 3. The germline gives CDR1 MGHDK, CDR2 SYGVNS. The DNA of the CDR3 is TGTGCCAGCAGTGAACGACAGGGAGCCTACGAGCAGTACTTC. Its protein product is CASSERQGAYEQYF.

This rearrangement joins TRBV11-2 to TRBJ2-7, with 9 positions matching TRBD1. Trimming cost V 4 bases and J 5 bases; bases outside gene matches: 18. This CDR3 contains 18 residues. Germline values: CDR1 SGHAT, CDR2 FQNNGV. The CDR3: CASSSLRDRAPIRDEQYF. The CDR3 coding sequence is TGTGCCAGCAGCTCTCTCCGGGACAGGGCCCCGATAAGAGACGAGCAGTACTTC.

This clonotype was seen a handful of times. The chain joins TRBV29-1 to TRBJ2-3; no clear D. CDR1 is SQVTM, CDR2 ANQGSEA, per germline. Trimming cost V 6 bases and J 3 bases, with 13 bases left between them. The CDR3 has 13 amino acids. This chain's CDR3 is CSVRRPVTDTQYF. The CDR3 DNA is TGCAGCGTCCGTCGCCCAGTTACAGATACGCAGTATTTT.

This chain joins TRBV4-2 and TRBJ2-1; 12 nucleotides line up with TRBD2. This CDR3 spans 16 amino acids. Germline lookup yields CDR1 LGHNA and CDR2 YNFKEQ. The junction had 9 bases not matched to a gene; V was cut back by 4 bases and J by 8 bases. CDR3: CASSPLTTSGGYEQFF. As DNA, the CDR3 is TGTGCCAGCAGCCCCCTCACGACTAGCGGGGGCTATGAGCAGTTCTTC.

The chain is built from TRBV23-1 and TRBJ2-7, with TRBD1 matching 10 bases. TRBV23-1 is flagged as an ORF with uncertain function. J lost 3 bases, V lost 6 bases, and 11 bases had no gene match. The CDR3 has 16 amino acids. Here the CDR3 DNA reads TGCGCCAGCAGCCCCGGGACAGGGGTAATTATCTACGAGCAGTACTTC. It specifies CASSPGTGVIIYEQYF.